The table lists the clone carrying this T cell receptor beta chain with many counts. Antigen specificity is unknown. Patients had received no treatment of any kind before thyroid surgery. This specimen comes from a study of metastatic and nonmetastatic thyroid tumors. General observations from the study: As reported, TCR beta diversity in blood and tumor was significantly higher in malignant thyroid tumors than in benign nodules.

In the original analysis: CDR3 differences across clinicopathological groups were used to build a distant-metastasis classifier for papillary thyroid cancer. TCRdb used MiXCR to call clones anew from the PCR reads. V and J calls and clone size were set by TCRdb, not the authors. Of some 19,000 clones listed, more than 20% are singletons. The CDR3 extends over 14 amino acids. Germline V gene sequence: CDR1 MDHEN, CDR2 SYDVKM. Trimming removed 3 bases from V and 0 bases from J, with 5 bases in between. This sequence originates from a male donor with papillary thyroid cancer or a benign thyroid nodule (not recorded which). Some clones in this sample may be carry-over from other donors' samples. The chain uses TRBV28 and TRBJ1-4; D gene ambiguous. Sequenced: blood. CDR3 loop: CASSLGPTNEKLFF. Here the CDR3 DNA reads TGTGCCAGCAGTTTGGGCCCAACTAATGAAAAACTGTTTTTT.